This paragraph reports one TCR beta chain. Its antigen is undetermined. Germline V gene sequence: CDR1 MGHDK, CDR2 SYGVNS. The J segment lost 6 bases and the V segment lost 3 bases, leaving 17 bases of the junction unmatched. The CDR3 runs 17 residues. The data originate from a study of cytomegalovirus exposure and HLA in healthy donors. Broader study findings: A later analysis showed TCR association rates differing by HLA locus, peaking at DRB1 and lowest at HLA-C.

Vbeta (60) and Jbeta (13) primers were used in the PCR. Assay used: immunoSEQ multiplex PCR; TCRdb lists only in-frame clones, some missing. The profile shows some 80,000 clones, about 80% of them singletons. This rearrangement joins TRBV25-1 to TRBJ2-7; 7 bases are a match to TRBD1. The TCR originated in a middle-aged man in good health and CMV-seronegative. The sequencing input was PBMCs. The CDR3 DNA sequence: TGTGCCAGCAGTGAGTTAGGGGGACAGCCACAAGTCCTCGAGCAGTACTTC. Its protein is CASSELGGQPQVLEQYF.